Following are 27 T cell receptor beta chains from one sample sequenced in a study of patients and donors after allogeneic stem cell transplantation (dated by TCRdb to about 2020). The library was obtained by RT-PCR. This sample was sequenced with a NextSeq 550. TCRdb reprocessing: public reads trimmed at Q25 with fastp, clones called with MiXCR, in-frame beta chains kept. Each CDR3 protein gets just one entry, which takes the most common genes and DNA from the rows behind it. The sample table contains a few hundred thousand distinct CDR3 sequences; only one count was recorded for approximately 14% of them. More than 9% of the sample is taken by the ten largest. Material for sequencing was blood, either unsorted or a sorted T cell fraction (not recorded which). These receptors all stem from a human donor who was either an allogeneic HSCT recipient or a stem cell or donor lymphocyte infusion donor (not recorded which). It is not recorded whose cells these are; they may come from a transplant donor.

This clonotype counts as medium-sized. V and J are TRBV9 and TRBJ2-1, with D tentatively TRBD1 (6 bases). CDR1 SGDLS and CDR2 YYNGEE come from the germline V gene. The CDR3 is 14 amino acids. V was pared by 0 bases and J by 9 bases, with 13 bases between. CDR3 loop: CASSVANRVGEQFF. The DNA of the CDR3 is TGTGCCAGCAGCGTAGCCAACAGGGTGGGTGAGCAGTTCTTC.

This clonotype was seen only a few times. This chain joins TRBV20-1 and TRBJ1-5; 7 nucleotides align to TRBD1. Trimming cost V 3 bases and J 6 bases; bases outside gene matches: 11. The CDR3 sequence is 15 residues long. Looked up from germline, CDR1 is DFQATT and CDR2 is SNEGSKA (reference sequence). CDR3 DNA: TGCAGTGCTAGTAAGGGACAGAGCTGGGGTCAGCCCCAGCATTTT. This sequence encodes CSASKGQSWGQPQHF.

CDR3 amino acids: CASGLQGLGVPDTQYF. The CDR3 DNA reads as TGTGCTAGTGGTTTGCAAGGACTAGGGGTCCCAGATACGCAGTATTTT. This chain joins TRBV12-5 and TRBJ2-3, with 7 bases lining up with TRBD2. V shed 2 bases, J shed 4 bases, and the junction held 9 bases outside the gene matches. Germline V gives CDR1 LGHNT, CDR2 FRNRAP. The CDR3 totals 16 residues.

The chain is built from TRBV6-2 or TRBV6-3 and TRBJ2-7; the D gene is possibly TRBD1 (6 bases). V was clipped by 7 bases and J by 5 bases, with 18 bases between them. Germline assignment: CDR1 MNHEY and CDR2 SVGEGT. The CDR3 is made up of 14 amino acids. The CDR3 loop is CASTLFGTRNEQYF. CDR3 in DNA: TGTGCCAGCACACTATTTGGGACACGTAACGAGCAGTACTTC.

The chain uses TRBV6-6 and TRBJ2-3; the D is unclear. The CDR3 covers 13 residues. Germline CDR1 MNHNY, CDR2 SVGAGI (reference sequence). Trimming removed 0 bases from V and 7 bases from J, with 8 bases in between. The CDR3: CASSYSLLNTQYF. CDR3 coding DNA: TGTGCCAGCAGTTACTCGTTGCTTAATACGCAGTATTTT.

This clonotype was observed many times. The chain recombines TRBV15 with TRBJ1-6, with 8 bases lining up with TRBD1. Unmatched junction bases numbered 9, after V lost 2 bases and J lost 9 bases. Germline CDR1 LNHNV, CDR2 YYDKDF (reference sequence). This CDR3 is 16 amino acids long. Here the CDR3 reads CATSRRPTGEGSPLHF. CDR3 bases: TGTGCCACCAGCAGAAGACCGACAGGGGAGGGTTCACCCCTCCACTTT.

The rearrangement links TRBV7-9 to TRBJ2-5; D is unclear. Trimming removed 5 bases at V and 1 base at J, with 14 bases between. Germline CDR1 is SEHNR and CDR2 is FQNEAQ (reference sequence). The CDR3 contains 15 residues. The CDR3 region is CASSETGPPQETQYF. The CDR3 nucleotides are TGTGCCAGCAGCGAGACCGGGCCCCCCCAAGAGACCCAGTACTTC.

This clonotype turned up a few times. The chain uses TRBV7-2 and TRBJ2-5; D is tentatively TRBD1 or TRBD2 (6 bases each). CDR1 is SGHTA, CDR2 FQGNSA, per germline. The CDR3 runs 14 residues. V was shortened by 5 bases and J by 9 bases, with 19 bases between the two germline ends. DNA for the CDR3: TGTGCCAGCAGCCCGATAGCCGGAAGGGGGGCCCAGTACTTC. It translates to CASSPIAGRGAQYF. The full variable domain, completed using reference TRBV7-2 and TRBJ2-5, is GAGVSQSPSNKVTEKGKDVELRCDPISGHTALYWYRQSLGQGLEFLIYFQGNSAPDKSGLPSDRFSAERTGGSVSTLTIQRTQQEDSAVYLCASSPIAGRGAQYFGPGTRLLVL.

This clonotype was detected many times. This rearrangement joins TRBV6-1 to TRBJ1-2; TRBD1 aligns across 10 bases. The CDR3 is made up of 17 amino acids. J was trimmed by 3 bases and V by 6 bases; bases with no gene match: 13. Per the germline V gene, CDR1 is MNHNS and CDR2 is SASEGT. The CDR3 protein is CASSPLGTGAQYYGYTF. In DNA, the CDR3 is TGTGCCAGCAGCCCCCTGGGGACAGGGGCACAATACTATGGCTACACCTTC.

The chain couples TRBV11-3 to TRBJ2-2; D possibly matches TRBD1 or TRBD2 (5 bases each). This CDR3 has 14 amino acids. Deletions cut 0 bases from V and 7 bases from J, with 9 bases between. CDR1 is SGHNT, CDR2 YENEEA, per germline. The CDR3 sequence is CASSLDWGNGELFF. CDR3 bases: TGTGCCAGCAGCTTAGATTGGGGGAACGGGGAGCTGTTTTTT.

V gene TRBV20-1 combines with J gene TRBJ1-5; 8 bases line up with TRBD1. The CDR3 consists of 12 residues. From germline, CDR1 is DFQATT and CDR2 SNEGSKA (reference sequence). The trim removed 5 bases at V and 6 bases at J, leaving 3 bases unmatched. In nucleotides, the CDR3 is TGCAGTGCTCGGACAGGGCTTCAGCCCCAGCATTTT. Translated: CSARTGLQPQHF.

The chain combines TRBV5-1 with TRBJ2-1; D is ambiguous. Germline V lookup: CDR1 SGHRS, CDR2 YFSETQ. The length of the CDR3 is 15 residues. Trimming removed 0 bases from V and 0 bases from J, with 7 bases in between. CDR3 coding DNA: TGCGCCAGCAGCTTGGGGCCCTACTCCTACAATGAGCAGTTCTTC. This codes for CASSLGPYSYNEQFF. The variable domain in full, completed from reference TRBV5-1 and TRBJ2-1, reads KAGVTQTPRYLIKTRGQQVTLSCSPISGHRSVSWYQQTPGQGLQFLFEYFSETQRNKGNFPGRFSGRQFSNSRSEMNVSTLELGDSALYLCASSLGPYSYNEQFFGPGTRLTVL.

This clonotype was recorded a few times. The rearrangement joins TRBV5-1 to TRBJ1-6; D is unclear. The V end lost 0 bases, the J end lost 8 bases, and 9 bases lay between the germline ends. This CDR3 has 14 amino acids. In germline, CDR1 is SGHRS, CDR2 YFSETQ. CDR3 amino acids: CASSLAGNDSPLHF. CDR3 in DNA: TGCGCCAGCAGCTTGGCGGGAAATGATTCACCCCTCCACTTT.

The rearrangement links TRBV27 to TRBJ1-1; D call uncertain. V was trimmed by 3 bases and J by 1 base, leaving 12 bases between them. Germline CDR1 reads MNHEY; CDR2 reads SMNVEV (reference sequence). The CDR3 spans 15 residues. CDR3 nucleotide sequence: TGTGCCAGCAGTTTTGGCCCTCTGGGGAACACTGAAGCTTTCTTT. Its protein is CASSFGPLGNTEAFF.

The chain couples TRBV25-1 to TRBJ1-4, with D unclear. The length of the CDR3 is 12 residues. Germline CDR1 reads MGHDK; CDR2 reads SYGVNS. V was trimmed by 6 bases and J by 8 bases, leaving 10 bases between them. CDR3 sequence reads: CASRNPQEKLFF. The CDR3 DNA is TGTGCCAGCAGGAACCCCCAAGAAAAACTGTTTTTT.

This clonotype was seen a few times. The V gene is TRBV6-1, the J gene TRBJ1-5; unclear D gene. V shed 1 base and J shed 5 bases, with 12 bases lying between them. Germline-derived CDR1 and CDR2 are MNHNS and SASEGT. The length of the CDR3 is 15 residues. The CDR3 loop reads CASSEVWQRDQPQHF. The CDR3, as DNA: TGTGCCAGCAGTGAAGTTTGGCAGAGAGATCAGCCCCAGCATTTT.

This clonotype occurred many times. The junction shows a germline mismatch at one end, possibly a read error. In DNA form, the CDR3 reads TGTGCCAGCAGCCTAGCTCATGGGAACACCGGGGAGCTGTTTTTT. Its translation: CASSLAHGNTGELFF. The rearrangement uses TRBV7-2 and TRBJ2-2; weak D call: TRBD2 (5 bases). CDR1 is SGHTA and CDR2 is FQGNSA in the germline V gene. The CDR3 runs to 15 residues.

This rearrangement joins TRBV7-8 to TRBJ1-5; no definite D call. The CDR3 has 15 amino acids. The germline gives CDR1 SGHVS, CDR2 FQNEAQ. V lost 1 base and J lost 0, with 7 bases in between. The CDR3 is CASSLDSHSNQPQHF. The CDR3 nucleotides read TGTGCCAGCAGCTTAGACAGTCATAGCAATCAGCCCCAGCATTTT.

V is TRBV29-1 and J is TRBJ1-2; weak D call: TRBD1 (6 bases). The CDR3 extends over 13 amino acids. V was pared by 7 bases and J by 2 bases, with 14 bases between. Germline CDR1 and CDR2: SQVTM and ANQGSEA. In nucleotides, the CDR3 is TGCAGCGCCGCGGGGGGCCCCAACTATGGCTACACCTTC. Protein sequence: CSAAGGPNYGYTF.

This clonotype turned up a few times. V is TRBV7-2 and J is TRBJ2-1; 7 bases agree with TRBD1. Per the germline V gene, CDR1 is SGHTA and CDR2 is FQGNSA. CDR3 size: 15 residues. The V and J ends lost 6 bases and 3 bases, in that order; junction bases with no gene match: 8. The CDR3 DNA sequence: TGTGCCAGCAGAATCCCCGGGACAGACTACAATGAGCAGTTCTTC. Amino acid sequence: CASRIPGTDYNEQFF.

Concerning this clonotype itself: This sequence may be a read error, since a much larger clone differs from it by one base. V and J are TRBV19 and TRBJ2-2; 12 nucleotides align to TRBD2. CDR1 is LNHDA, CDR2 SQIVND, per germline (reference sequence). The CDR3 spans 16 residues. The CDR3 nucleotides are TGTGACAGTAGTATACTAGCGGGGGGTGACACCGGGGAGCTGTTTTTT. It codes for CDSSILAGGDTGELFF.

This clonotype was detected many times. The chain combines TRBV3-1 with TRBJ2-7; 10 bases match TRBD2. There are 15 residues in the CDR3. Germline assignment: CDR1 LGHDT and CDR2 YNNKEL (reference sequence). Trimming removed 8 bases from V and 0 bases from J; junction bases left unmatched: 7. The CDR3 DNA is TGTGCCAGCGCCCGGGCTAGCGGGAGCTCCTACGAGCAGTACTTC. It encodes CASARASGSSYEQYF.

This clonotype showed up just a few times. CDR3 loop: CASSFLPGQENIQYF. The DNA for the CDR3 is TGTGCCAGCAGTTTCCTCCCGGGACAGGAAAACATTCAGTACTTC. The chain recombines TRBV27 with TRBJ2-4; 8 positions match TRBD1. CDR1 is MNHEY and CDR2 is SMNVEV in the germline V gene (reference sequence). The CDR3 spans 15 residues. Trimming removed 3 bases from V and 5 bases from J; junction bases left unmatched: 6.

The J gene is TRBJ2-6, the V gene TRBV12-3 or TRBV12-4; possibly TRBD1 for D (5 bases). V was clipped by 5 bases and J by 0 bases, with 14 bases between them. The CDR3 length is 17 residues. The CDR3 bases are TGTGCCAGCAGTAGGGGCTCAGGTATCTCTGGGGCCAACGTCCTGACTTTC. It yields the protein CASSRGSGISGANVLTF.

This chain links TRBV15 with TRBJ2-1; D remains ambiguous. The CDR3 loop spans 14 amino acids. Trimming pared 0 bases from V and 8 bases from J, leaving 11 bases between. From germline, CDR1 is LNHNV and CDR2 YYDKDF (reference sequence). The CDR3 DNA is TGTGCCACCAGCAGAGATTATGCCGGCGATGAGCAGTTCTTC. Translated: CATSRDYAGDEQFF.

This clonotype was detected ten times or more. The chain recombines TRBV20-1 with TRBJ2-1, with TRBD2 matching 10 bases. The CDR3 has 16 amino acids. With V trimmed by 3 bases and J by 6 bases, 11 bases remained unmatched. The germline V gene encodes CDR1 DFQATT and CDR2 SNEGSKA (reference sequence). The CDR3 DNA follows: TGCAGTGCTAGCCTGCTCCTAGCGGGAGCCGGCAATGAGCAGTTCTTC. Encoded protein: CSASLLLAGAGNEQFF.

This clonotype was seen only a few times. V gene TRBV9 combines with J gene TRBJ2-2, with a possible D match to TRBD1 (5 bases). Trimming took off 0 bases at V and 1 base at J, with 7 bases between the two ends. The CDR3 contains 15 residues. The germline gives CDR1 SGDLS, CDR2 YYNGEE. This CDR3 is CASSVVGVNTGELFF. CDR3 DNA sequence: TGTGCCAGCAGCGTAGTAGGGGTGAACACCGGGGAGCTGTTTTTT.